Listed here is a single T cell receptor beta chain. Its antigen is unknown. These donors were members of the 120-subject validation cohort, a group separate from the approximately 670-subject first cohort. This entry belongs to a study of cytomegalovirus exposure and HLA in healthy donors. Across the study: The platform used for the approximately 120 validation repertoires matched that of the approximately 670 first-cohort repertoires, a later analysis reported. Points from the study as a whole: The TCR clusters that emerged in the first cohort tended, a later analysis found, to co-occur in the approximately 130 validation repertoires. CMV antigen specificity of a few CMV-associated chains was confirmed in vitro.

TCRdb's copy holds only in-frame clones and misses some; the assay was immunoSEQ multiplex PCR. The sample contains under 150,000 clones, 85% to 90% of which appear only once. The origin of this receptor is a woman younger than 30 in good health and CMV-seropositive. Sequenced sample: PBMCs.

CDR3 loop: CASSQGTAQNTEAFF. The CDR3 DNA follows: TGTGCCAGCAGCCAAGGGACAGCCCAGAACACTGAAGCTTTCTTT. This chain connects TRBV4-2 to TRBJ1-1; tentative D call: TRBD1 (6 bases). The V end lost 1 base, the J end lost 1 base, and 10 bases lay between the germline ends. This CDR3 has 15 amino acids. In germline, CDR1 is LGHNA, CDR2 YNFKEQ.